The T cell receptor (beta chain) described here comes from a study of blood T cell repertoires in COVID-19. The junction had 5 bases not matched to a gene; V was cut back by 7 bases and J by 4 bases. CDR3 size: 14 residues. Looked up from germline, CDR1 is LNHDA and CDR2 is SQIVND (reference sequence). Produced via immunoSEQ multiplex PCR; TCRdb's table is partial and in-frame only. The sample lists 150,000 to 200,000 clones, 82% occurring once. This rearrangement joins TRBV19 to TRBJ2-2; 8 bases fit TRBD2. This clonotype was obtained from a woman between 40 and 50 years old with COVID-19, enrolled during active disease. Sequencing was carried out using peripheral blood. In DNA, the CDR3 is TGTGCCAGTATGAGCGGGAGTTCCACCGGGGAGCTGTTTTTT. Translated, it gives CASMSGSSTGELFF. The complete variable domain, with remaining parts taken from reference TRBV19 and TRBJ2-2, reads DGGITQSPKYLFRKEGQNVTLSCEQNLNHDAMYWYRQDPGQGLRLIYYSQIVNDFQKGDIAEGYSVSREKKESFPLTVTSAQKNPTAFYLCASMSGSSTGELFFGEGSRLTVL.